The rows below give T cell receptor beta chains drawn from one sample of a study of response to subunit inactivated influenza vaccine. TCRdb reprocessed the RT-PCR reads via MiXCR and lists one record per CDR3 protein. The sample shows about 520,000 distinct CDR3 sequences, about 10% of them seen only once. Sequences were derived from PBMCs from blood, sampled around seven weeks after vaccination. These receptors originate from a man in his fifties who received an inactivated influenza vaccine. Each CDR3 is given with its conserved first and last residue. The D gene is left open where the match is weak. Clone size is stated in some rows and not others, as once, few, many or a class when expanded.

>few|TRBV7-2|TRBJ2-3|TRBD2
CASSLALAGGVADTQYF
TGTGCCAGCAGCTTAGCGCTAGCGGGGGGGGTCGCAGATACGCAGTATTTT
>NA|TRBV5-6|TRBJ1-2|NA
CASSFQGGNYYGYTF
TGTGCCAGCAGCTTTCAGGGAGGTAATTACTATGGCTACACCTTC
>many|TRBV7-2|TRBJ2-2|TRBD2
CASSLGLAGTGELFF
TGTGCCAGCAGCTTAGGACTAGCGGGAACCGGGGAGCTGTTTTTT
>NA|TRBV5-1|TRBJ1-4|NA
CASSLSREREKLFF
TGCGCCAGCAGCTTGAGCAGGGAACGGGAAAAACTGTTTTTT
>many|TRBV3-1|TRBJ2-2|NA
CASSQTPTGELFF
TGTGCCAGCAGCCAAACGCCGACCGGGGAGCTGTTTTTT
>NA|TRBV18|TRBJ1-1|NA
CASSPQWAGTEAFF
TGTGCCAGCTCACCACAGTGGGCGGGCACTGAAGCTTTCTTT
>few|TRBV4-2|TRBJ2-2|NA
CASSQPDTGIMFF
TGTGCCAGCAGCCAACCTGATACGGGTATCATGTTTTTT
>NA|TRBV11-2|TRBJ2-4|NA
CASSGGVRAKNIQYF
TGTGCCAGCAGTGGAGGGGTCCGAGCCAAAAACATTCAGTACTTC
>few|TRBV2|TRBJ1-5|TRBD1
CASRDRENQPQHF
TGTGCCAGCAGGGACAGGGAAAATCAGCCCCAGCATTTT
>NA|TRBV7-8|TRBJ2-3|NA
CASSPVGGHSHTDTQYF
TGTGCCAGCAGCCCGGTTGGGGGACATAGTCACACAGATACGCAGTATTTT
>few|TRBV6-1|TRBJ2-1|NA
CASRALAGGIRNEQFF
TGTGCCAGCAGGGCTTTAGCTGGAGGGATCCGCAATGAGCAGTTCTTC
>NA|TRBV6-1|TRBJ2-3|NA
CASSRGRSFTDTQYF
TGTGCCAGCAGTCGAGGGCGGTCCTTCACAGATACGCAGTATTTT
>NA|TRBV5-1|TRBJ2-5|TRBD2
CASSIGTSQETQYF
TGCGCCAGCAGCATTGGGACTAGCCAAGAGACCCAGTACTTC
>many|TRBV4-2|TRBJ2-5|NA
CASSIRAGAQETQYF
TGTGCCAGCAGCATCCGGGCCGGGGCTCAAGAGACCCAGTACTTC
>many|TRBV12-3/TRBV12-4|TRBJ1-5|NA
CASSNRRVRQPQHF
TGTGCCAGCAGTAACCGGCGGGTACGTCAGCCCCAGCATTTT
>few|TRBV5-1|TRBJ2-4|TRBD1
CASSTGQALAKNIQYF
TGCGCCAGCAGCACCGGACAGGCTCTAGCCAAAAACATTCAGTACTTC
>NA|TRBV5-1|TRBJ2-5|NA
CASSPLGGAGETQYF
TGCGCCAGCAGCCCCCTCGGCGGGGCCGGAGAGACCCAGTACTTC
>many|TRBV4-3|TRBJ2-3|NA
CASSQDLRRSTQYF
TGCGCCAGCAGCCAAGATTTACGGCGAAGTACGCAGTATTTT
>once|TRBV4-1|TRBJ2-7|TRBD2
CASSLYVAGGPSYEQYF
TGCGCCAGCAGCCTATATGTAGCGGGAGGGCCATCCTACGAGCAGTACTTC
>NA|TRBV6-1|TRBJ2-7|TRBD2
CASSPGTSFREQYF
TGTGCCAGCAGTCCCGGGACTAGCTTTCGCGAGCAGTACTTC
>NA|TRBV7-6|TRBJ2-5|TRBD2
CASSFVNPGTSGMGETQYF
TGTGCCAGCAGCTTTGTTAATCCCGGGACTAGCGGGATGGGAGAGACCCAGTACTTC
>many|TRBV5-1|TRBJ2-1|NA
CASSLARNEQFF
TGCGCCAGCAGCTTGGCCCGGAATGAGCAGTTCTTC
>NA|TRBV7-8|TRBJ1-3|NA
CASSARAYSRNTIYF
TGTGCCAGCAGCGCTAGGGCGTACTCTAGAAACACCATATATTTT
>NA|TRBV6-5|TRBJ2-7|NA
CASSYSLPVYEQYF
TGTGCCAGCAGTTACTCCTTGCCCGTCTACGAGCAGTACTTC
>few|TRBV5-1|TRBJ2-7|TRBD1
CASSLNGQGAGEQYF
TGCGCCAGCAGCTTGAATGGACAGGGGGCTGGTGAGCAGTACTTC
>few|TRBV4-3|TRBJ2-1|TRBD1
CASSRSAGQGAWNEQFF
TGCGCCAGCAGCCGGTCGGCCGGACAGGGGGCTTGGAATGAGCAGTTCTTC